Listed below are T cell receptor beta chains from one sample, sequenced in a study of T cell responses to AZD1222 COVID-19 vaccine. The data were produced by immunoSEQ multiplex PCR, yet TCRdb's version contains in-frame clones alone and is incomplete. The sample contains fewer than 150,000 clones, about 88% of which appear only once. The material was peripheral blood, obtained on day 0 of AZD1222 vaccination. Receptors originate from an adult in good health. CDR3s include the opening cysteine and the closing phenylalanine or tryptophan. Each record gives: V gene, CDR3 length, clone size, J gene, D gene, CDR3 DNA, CDR3 protein. A D gene is named only where the DNA matches it firmly. Not every row has a clone size; where given, it reads once, few, many or a size class.

TRBV4-2	14	few	TRBJ1-5	NA	TGTGCCAGCAGCCAAGACGGGGTGAATCAGCCCCAGCATTTT	CASSQDGVNQPQHF
TRBV27	19	NA	TRBJ2-5	TRBD2	TGTGCCAGCAGTGACAGGGCTTGGATAGCGGGAGGGCGACAAGAGACCCAGTACTTC	CASSDRAWIAGGRQETQYF
TRBV9	15	NA	TRBJ1-3	TRBD1	TGTGCCAGCAGCCCTTCAGGGGGGCGAGGAAACACCATATATTTT	CASSPSGGRGNTIYF
TRBV19	14	NA	TRBJ1-6	NA	TGTGCCAGTATGAGCGCAGGTCCCAATTCACCCCTCCACTTT	CASMSAGPNSPLHF
TRBV5-6	14	NA	TRBJ1-5	NA	TGTGCCAGCAGCTTGGAAGCCCGCGGTCAGCCCCAGCATTTT	CASSLEARGQPQHF
TRBV6-1	16	NA	TRBJ2-1	TRBD2	TGTGCCAGCAGTGACGATCTAGCGGGGGCCTCCGCTGAGCAGTTCTTC	CASSDDLAGASAEQFF
TRBV24-1	15	NA	TRBJ2-7	TRBD2	TGTGCCACCAGTGAATCAACTAGCGGACCCTACGAGCAGTACTTC	CATSESTSGPYEQYF
TRBV5-1	16	NA	TRBJ1-5	NA	TGCGCCAGCAGCTTGGAGGGGGAGGATCGCAATCAGCCCCAGCATTTT	CASSLEGEDRNQPQHF
TRBV9	14	NA	TRBJ2-7	TRBD1	TGTGCCAGCAGCGTGGGGACAGTCTCCTACGAGCAGTACTTC	CASSVGTVSYEQYF
TRBV19	13	NA	TRBJ1-2	NA	TGTGCCAGTAGCCTTTTGGGGGATTATGGCTACACCTTC	CASSLLGDYGYTF
TRBV5-1	16	NA	TRBJ1-3	NA	TGCGCCAGCAGCTTTTCTGGTCATCCTTCTGGAAACACCATATATTTT	CASSFSGHPSGNTIYF
TRBV3-1/TRBV3-2	14	NA	TRBJ2-5	NA	TGTGCCAGCAGCCAAGGGAGGGGTGCCAGGACCCAGTACTTC	CASSQGRGARTQYF
TRBV7-8	13	NA	TRBJ2-7	NA	TGTGCCAGCAGCCCTTATGAGGGCCACGAGCAGTACTTC	CASSPYEGHEQYF
TRBV2	12	NA	TRBJ1-4	NA	TGTGCCAGCAGGGTCGGGAGGGAAAAACTGTTTTTT	CASRVGREKLFF
TRBV14	13	NA	TRBJ1-5	NA	TGTGCCAGCAGCTTTAATAGCAATCAGCCCCAGCATTTT	CASSFNSNQPQHF
TRBV11-2	17	NA	TRBJ2-1	NA	TGTGCCAGCAGCATGCCCTCTGGTCGGGGGCCCTACAATGAGCAGTTCTTC	CASSMPSGRGPYNEQFF
TRBV5-5	16	NA	TRBJ2-5	TRBD2	TGTGCCAGCAGCTGGGGACTAGCGGGAGGGCAAGAGACCCAGTACTTC	CASSWGLAGGQETQYF
TRBV11-1	15	NA	TRBJ2-7	TRBD2	TGTGCCAGCAGCGCCCTGGGGGGACTAGTTCCCGAGCAGTACTTC	CASSALGGLVPEQYF
TRBV7-2	16	NA	TRBJ2-7	TRBD1	TGTGCCAGCAGCTTAGTAGGGACAGTAGCTACCTACGAGCAGTACTTC	CASSLVGTVATYEQYF
TRBV28	13	NA	TRBJ2-7	NA	TGTGCCACTTCGGGACCGCCGAACTACGAGCAGTACTTC	CATSGPPNYEQYF
TRBV28	13	NA	TRBJ2-7	TRBD1	TGTGCCAGCAACCTCATCCGGGACAGGGAGCAGTACTTC	CASNLIRDREQYF
TRBV19	12	NA	TRBJ2-2	NA	TGTGCCAGTAATGGGAACACCGGGGAGCTGTTTTTT	CASNGNTGELFF
TRBV11-2	15	NA	TRBJ2-3	TRBD1	TGTGCCAGCAGCTTAGGGACAGGGTTGACAGATACGCAGTATTTT	CASSLGTGLTDTQYF
TRBV2	15	NA	TRBJ1-5	TRBD1	TGTGCCAGCAGGGGGGACAGGGGAGGCAATCAGCCCCAGCATTTT	CASRGDRGGNQPQHF
TRBV30	12	NA	TRBJ2-7	TRBD2	TGTGCCTGCACTAGCGGAGCCTACGAGCAGTACTTC	CACTSGAYEQYF
TRBV20-1	11	NA	TRBJ2-7	NA	TGCAGTGCTAGCCGTGGCGGCGAGCAGTACTTC	CSASRGGEQYF
TRBV29-1	12	NA	TRBJ2-2	NA	TGCAGCGTCGGAACGGGGGCCGGGGAGCTGTTTTTT	CSVGTGAGELFF
TRBV5-6	15	few	TRBJ2-7	TRBD2	TGTGCCAGCACCCCGGGACTAGCGGGAGTCAACGAGCAGTACTTC	CASTPGLAGVNEQYF
TRBV19	16	NA	TRBJ1-5	TRBD1	TGTGCCAGTAGTCTCGAGACAGGGCGGCGAAATCAGCCCCAGCATTTT	CASSLETGRRNQPQHF
TRBV11-2	17	NA	TRBJ2-3	NA	TGTGCCAGCAGCCCCAGAAAGACAGCGGATAGCACAGATACGCAGTATTTT	CASSPRKTADSTDTQYF
TRBV5-6	14	NA	TRBJ2-7	NA	TGTGCCAGCAGCTTGGTGGGGCTGAACTACGAGCAGTACTTC	CASSLVGLNYEQYF
TRBV4-2	15	NA	TRBJ1-5	NA	TGTGCCAGCAGCCAAGAAGGTGGGGCATACCAGCCCCAGCATTTT	CASSQEGGAYQPQHF
TRBV3-1/TRBV3-2	16	NA	TRBJ2-7	TRBD1	TGTGCCAGCAGCCCTCCCCCCGGGACAGGGTTAGACGAGCAGTACTTC	CASSPPPGTGLDEQYF
TRBV19	13	NA	TRBJ2-7	TRBD1	TGTGCCAGTAGAGGGACAGGGGGGTACGAGCAGTACTTC	CASRGTGGYEQYF
TRBV12-5	16	once	TRBJ2-7	TRBD2	TGTGCTAGTGGTTTGGTAGGTAGCGGGAGGGGCTACGAGCAGTACTTC	CASGLVGSGRGYEQYF
TRBV5-1	14	NA	TRBJ1-5	TRBD1	TGCGCCAGCAGCCCCTCACAGGGGAATCAGCCCCAGCATTTT	CASSPSQGNQPQHF
TRBV3-1/TRBV3-2	15	NA	TRBJ2-5	TRBD2	TGTGCCAGCAGCCAAGCGACTAGCGGACAAGAGACCCAGTACTTC	CASSQATSGQETQYF
TRBV3-1/TRBV3-2	13	NA	TRBJ1-1	TRBD1	TGTGCCAGCCCCTCGACAGGGAGCACTGAAGCTTTCTTT	CASPSTGSTEAFF
TRBV6-2/TRBV6-3	17	NA	TRBJ2-7	TRBD2	TGTGCCAGCAGTTACTCGACGCTACTAGCGGCTTCCTACGAGCAGTACTTC	CASSYSTLLAASYEQYF
TRBV28	14	once	TRBJ1-2	NA	TGTGCCAGCAGGATCGAGGGGGTCGGCTATGGCTACACCTTC	CASRIEGVGYGYTF
TRBV30	16	NA	TRBJ1-5	NA	TGTGCCTGGAGTGTAAGGCAGTCCCGAAATGGACAGCCCCAGCATTTT	CAWSVRQSRNGQPQHF